This T cell receptor (beta chain) emerged from a study of regulatory T cells in long-lasting Graves disease (dated by TCRdb to the early 2020s). With respect to the entire study: Persistent Graves' disease was defined as antithyroid drug treatment for over 5 years with persistently positive TSH receptor autoantibodies. This study used TCR sequencing and RNA sequencing of peripheral blood to compare persistent Graves' disease patients against newly diagnosed Graves' disease patients. In the clinical cohort, patients with persistent Graves' disease had used antithyroid drugs for an average of around ten years. A total of some 33 samples were covered by TCR sequencing, comprising some 13 persistent and some 20 newly diagnosed Graves' disease patients. The study was conducted in China and was registered as a clinical trial.

The meaning of the sample's time point label: persistent/refractory GD, antithyroid drugs over 5 years with positive TRAb. RNA was extracted from PBMCs in TRIzol for both TCR sequencing and RNA sequencing. The diagnosis of Graves' disease was made according to American Thyroid Association guidelines. Recruitment of patients was carried out at an endocrinology department in Xi'an, China. Each patient gave 7 to 9.5 milliliters of peripheral blood, collected in an EDTA anticoagulant tube. Ficoll Paque Plus density gradient separation was used to isolate PBMCs, and no further T cell sorting was performed. An Agilent 2100 Bioanalyzer and agarose gel were used to check RNA quality, while a NanoDrop 2000 measured RNA concentration. V lost 4 bases and J lost 6 bases, and the count of bases not matched to a germline gene is 8. Based on the germline V gene (reference sequence), the CDR1 and CDR2 sequences are GTSNPN and SVGIG. The cysteine opens and the phenylalanine closes a CDR3 of 13 amino acids. Just the 39-base CDR3 DNA is kept, in frame starting at base 1.

Library construction relied on multiplex PCR. The listed sequencing device is Illumina HiSeq 4000. CDR3 regions were amplified by Arm-PCR with iRepertoire HTBI primers to construct TCR beta libraries. Before sequencing, the PCR products underwent gel purification. The authors processed their data as follows. Across samples, some 62 TRBV and roughly 15 TRBJ segments were identified and used for gene usage analysis of CDR3 amino acid clonotypes. COPE and FqMerger were used to merge the filtered high-quality paired reads into contigs. BLAST was used to align contigs to IMGT TRBV, TRBD and TRBJ reference genes, and CDR3 was defined according to IMGT. Clonotypes above 0.1% frequency were classified as highly expanded clones. Repertoire diversity was measured by Shannon entropy, and V-J evenness by the Gini coefficient. Public clonotypes were defined as clonotypes shared by more than one individual. TCRdb handled the public reads itself, with Q25 trimming in fastp and clone calling in MiXCR, and kept productive beta chains. For every CDR3 protein sequence, its rows merge into one entry that carries the most common genes and DNA. TCRdb assigned the V and J calls; the authors' analysis was not used. This sample is represented by 300,000 to 500,000 distinct CDR3 sequences; less than 25% of them were singletons. Jointly, the top ten make up around 20% of the sample.

This clonotype has ten or more counts. Its antigen specificity is not known. Per-base quality was not reported, and no clone a single base away is much larger than it. Points the paper makes about the study in general: Persistent disease showed preferential use of TRBV28, TRBJ1-2 and TRBJ2-5, whereas newly diagnosed disease favored TRBV20-1 and TRBJ2-1. Compared with newly diagnosed patients, patients with persistent Graves' disease had lower TCR Shannon entropy and fewer highly expanded clones, which suggests clonal expansion. Sequencing and analysis were restricted to the TCR beta chain. The authors noted that the small sample size was a limitation that may lower accuracy. Only peripheral blood was studied, because thyroid tissue, the primary lesion, was inaccessible. Patients with persistent disease shared more public clonotypes (about 2,500) than newly diagnosed patients did (around 930).

Here the sequenced sample was peripheral blood mononuclear cells (PBMCs), taken when the disease was refractory, from a patient treated with antithyroid drugs. The sequence was collected from a female donor with Graves disease. The chain is made from TRBV30 and TRBJ1-1, and 7 junctional nucleotides match TRBD1. CDR3 protein: CAWNQGGRAEAFF. The DNA sequence is given as TGTGCCTGGAACCAGGGGGGTAGAGCTGAAGCTTTCTTT.